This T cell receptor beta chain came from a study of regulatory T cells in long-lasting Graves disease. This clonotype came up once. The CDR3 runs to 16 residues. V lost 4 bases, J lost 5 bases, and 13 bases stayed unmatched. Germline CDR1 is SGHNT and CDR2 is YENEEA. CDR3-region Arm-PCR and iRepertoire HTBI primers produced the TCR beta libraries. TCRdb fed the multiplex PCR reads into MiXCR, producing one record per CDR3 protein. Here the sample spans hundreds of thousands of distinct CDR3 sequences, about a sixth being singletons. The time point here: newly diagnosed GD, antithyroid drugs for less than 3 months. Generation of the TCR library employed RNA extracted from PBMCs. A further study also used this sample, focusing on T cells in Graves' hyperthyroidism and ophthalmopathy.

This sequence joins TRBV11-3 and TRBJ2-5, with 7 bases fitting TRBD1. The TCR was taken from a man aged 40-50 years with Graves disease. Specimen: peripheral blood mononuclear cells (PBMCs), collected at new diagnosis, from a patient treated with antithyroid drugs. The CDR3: CASSSTGQRAGETQYF. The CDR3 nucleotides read TGTGCCAGCAGCTCCACGGGACAGCGAGCCGGGGAGACCCAGTACTTC. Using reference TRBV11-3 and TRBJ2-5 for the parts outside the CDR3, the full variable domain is EAGVVQSPRYKIIEKKQPVAFWCNPISGHNTLYWYLQNLGQGPELLIRYENEEAVDDSQLPKDRFSAERLKGVDSTLKIQPAELGDSAVYLCASSSTGQRAGETQYFGPGTRLLVL.